This T cell receptor (beta chain) was found in a study of cytomegalovirus exposure and HLA in healthy donors. The assay was immunoSEQ multiplex PCR, and TCRdb's table has in-frame clones only and misses some. There are 100,000 to 150,000 clones in the sample; around 96% occur only once, and 1.7% lies in the top ten. V was pared by 0 bases and J by 4 bases, with 11 bases between. Germline V lookup: CDR1 SGHDT, CDR2 YYEEEE. CDR3 length: 15 residues. From the roughly 110-subject validation cohort, which was separate from the roughly 610-subject first cohort, the donors were drawn. Sequencing was performed on PBMCs. This sequence originates from a man aged 18 to 29 in good health and CMV-seronegative. J is TRBJ2-1 and V is TRBV5-6; D is ambiguous. The CDR3 is CASSLVLESYNEQFF. The CDR3 bases are TGTGCCAGCAGCTTGGTATTAGAGTCATACAATGAGCAGTTCTTC.